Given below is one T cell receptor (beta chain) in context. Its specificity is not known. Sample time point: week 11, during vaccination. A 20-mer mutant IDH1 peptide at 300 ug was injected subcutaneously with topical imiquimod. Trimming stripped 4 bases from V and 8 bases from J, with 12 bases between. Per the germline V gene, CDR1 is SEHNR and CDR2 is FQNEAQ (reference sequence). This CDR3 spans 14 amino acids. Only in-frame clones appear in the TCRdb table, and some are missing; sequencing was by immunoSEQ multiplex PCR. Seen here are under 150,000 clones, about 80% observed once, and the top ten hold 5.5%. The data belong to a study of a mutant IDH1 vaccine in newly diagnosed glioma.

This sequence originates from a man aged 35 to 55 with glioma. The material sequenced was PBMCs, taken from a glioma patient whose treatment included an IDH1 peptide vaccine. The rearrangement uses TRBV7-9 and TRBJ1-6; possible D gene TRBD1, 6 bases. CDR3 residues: CASSWGRGYSPLHF. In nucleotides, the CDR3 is TGTGCCAGCAGCTGGGGGCGAGGTTATTCACCCCTCCACTTT.